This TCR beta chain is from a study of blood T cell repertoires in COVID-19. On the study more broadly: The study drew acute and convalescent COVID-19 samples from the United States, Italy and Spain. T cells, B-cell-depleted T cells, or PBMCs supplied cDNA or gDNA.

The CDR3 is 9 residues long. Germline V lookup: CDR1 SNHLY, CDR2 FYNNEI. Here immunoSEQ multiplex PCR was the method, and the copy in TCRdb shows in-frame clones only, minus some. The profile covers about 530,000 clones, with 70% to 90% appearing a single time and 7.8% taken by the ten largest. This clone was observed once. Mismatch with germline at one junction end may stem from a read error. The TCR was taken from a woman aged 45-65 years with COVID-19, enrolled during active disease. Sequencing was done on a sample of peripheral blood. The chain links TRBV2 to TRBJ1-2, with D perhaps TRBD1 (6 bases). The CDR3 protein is CASSERTVF. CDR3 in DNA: TGTGCCAGCAGTGAGAGGACAGTCTTC.